This passage covers 12 T cell receptor beta chains from one sample sequenced in a study of shared T cell receptors in the human thymus. Repertoires were generated with immunoSEQ multiplex PCR, while TCRdb's copy carries only in-frame clones and drops some. The sample yields hundreds of thousands of clones, approximately 90% seen once. These data were also filed under a second study, of human thymus T cells.

The specimen sequenced was thymocytes. These receptors were collected from a boy under two years old with a congenital heart defect.

V gene TRBV16 combines with J gene TRBJ2-1; the match to TRBD2 covers 11 bases. CDR3 length: 15 amino acids. From germline, CDR1 is KGHSY and CDR2 FQNENV. Trimming took 3 bases from V and 10 from J; bases not matched to a gene: 8. This CDR3 reads CASSHGTSGRWEQFF. The CDR3, as DNA: TGTGCCAGCAGCCACGGGACTAGCGGAAGGTGGGAGCAGTTCTTC.

The chain couples TRBV10-2 to TRBJ2-5; 8 bases agree with TRBD2. V shed 2 bases and J 6 bases; nucleotides not matched to a gene: 5. There are 14 residues in the CDR3. Germline V gives CDR1 WSHSY, CDR2 SAAADI. The CDR3 DNA reads as TGCGCCAGCAGTGAGGAGGGACTAGTTAAGACCCAGTACTTC. It yields the protein CASSEEGLVKTQYF.

The chain employs TRBV2 and TRBJ1-1, with 7 bases matching TRBD1. In germline, CDR1 is SNHLY, CDR2 FYNNEI. The CDR3 consists of 13 residues. V gave up 5 bases and J gave up 12 bases; unmatched junction bases: 12. CDR3 protein: CASSTGTVVLTFF. CDR3 sequence (DNA): TGTGCCAGCAGTACCGGGACAGTCGTTTTAACTTTCTTT.

J is TRBJ1-1 and V is TRBV11-2, with 9 bases identical to TRBD1. CDR1 is SGHAT, CDR2 FQNNGV, per germline. The J segment lost 7 bases and the V segment lost 11 bases, leaving 17 bases of the junction unmatched. This CDR3 region has 15 residues. The CDR3 DNA follows: TGTGCCTCCAAAGCGGGGGGGACAGGGTTTGATGAAGCTTTCTTT. It specifies CASKAGGTGFDEAFF.

The table lists this clone with a few counts. The sample holds other DNA sequences that translate to the same CDR3. The chain carries TRBV6-6 and TRBJ2-7; 11 nucleotides agree with TRBD1. Germline CDR1 reads MNHNY; CDR2 reads SVGAGI (reference sequence). The junction had 6 bases not matched to a gene; V was cut back by 3 bases and J by 5 bases. The CDR3 totals 15 residues. The CDR3 DNA is TGTGCCAGCAGTTATCCGGGACAGGGGGTTCACGAGCAGTACTTC. This encodes CASSYPGQGVHEQYF.

V usage is TRBV7-8 and J usage is TRBJ2-5; TRBD2 matches at 8 bases. V shed 5 bases, J shed 3 bases, and the junction held 14 bases outside the gene matches. The CDR3 totals 17 residues. Germline V gene sequence: CDR1 SGHVS, CDR2 FQNEAQ. For the CDR3, the DNA is TGTGCCAGCAGCACTCGGACTAGCTGGAATGCTAAAGAGACCCAGTACTTC. Its protein product is CASSTRTSWNAKETQYF. The full variable domain, completed using reference TRBV7-8 and TRBJ2-5, is GAGVSQSPRYKVAKRGQDVALRCDPISGHVSLFWYQQALGQGPEFLTYFQNEAQLDKSGLPSDRFFAERPEGSVSTLKIQRTQQEDSAVYLCASSTRTSWNAKETQYFGPGTRLLVL.

The chain uses TRBV12-5 and TRBJ1-2, with TRBD1 identical over 8 bases. Germline CDR1 reads LGHNT; CDR2 reads FRNRAP. The CDR3 runs 13 residues. V was pared by 5 bases and J by 8 bases, with 7 bases of the junction left unmatched. The CDR3 reads CASGLGQVRGYTF. In DNA form, the CDR3 reads TGTGCTAGTGGTCTGGGACAGGTCCGAGGCTACACCTTC.

This chain joins TRBV5-1 and TRBJ2-7; the match to TRBD2 covers 13 bases. The CDR3 is 17 residues long. V shed 4 bases, J shed 4 bases, and the junction held 11 bases outside the gene matches. Germline CDR1 and CDR2: SGHRS and YFSETQ. The CDR3, as DNA: TGCGCCAGCAGCCGCCCCGGACTAGCGGGAGAAGGGTACGAGCAGTACTTC. This gives the protein CASSRPGLAGEGYEQYF.

The V call is TRBV5-4, the J call TRBJ2-7, with 13 bases identical to TRBD2. The CDR3 runs to 14 residues. In germline, CDR1 is SGHNT, CDR2 YYREEE (reference sequence). V was clipped by 4 bases and J by 6 bases; unmatched bases: 4. The CDR3, as DNA: TGTGCCAGCAGCACGGGACTAGCGGGAACCGAGCAGTACTTC. Encoded protein: CASSTGLAGTEQYF. Variable domain in full (rest from reference TRBV5-4 and TRBJ2-7): ETGVTQSPTHLIKTRGQQVTLRCSSQSGHNTVSWYQQALGQGPQFIFQYYREEENGRGNFPPRFSGLQFPNYSSELNVNALELDDSALYLCASSTGLAGTEQYFGPGTRLTVT.

The CDR3 nucleotides are TGTGCCAGCAGCTTAGCGACTAGCGGGAGGTGCCGCTACGAGCAGTACTTC. Amino acid sequence: CASSLATSGRCRYEQYF. This chain links TRBV7-2 with TRBJ2-7; TRBD2 aligns across 13 bases. Unmatched junction bases numbered 5, after V lost 0 bases and J lost 3 bases. Germline lookup yields CDR1 SGHTA and CDR2 FQGNSA. CDR3 size: 17 residues.

The V call is TRBV27, the J call TRBJ1-4; 8 bases fit TRBD1. With 5 bases clipped from V and 3 bases from J, the junction kept 11 bases outside the gene matches. The germline V gene has CDR1 MNHEY and CDR2 SMNVEV (reference sequence). The CDR3 covers 17 residues. The CDR3 loop reads CASSLYHRQGPNEKLFF. The CDR3 bases are TGTGCCAGCAGTCTTTACCATCGACAGGGGCCTAATGAAAAACTGTTTTTT.

The chain links TRBV4-1 to TRBJ2-5; D gene ambiguous. The CDR3 spans 15 residues. CDR1 is MGHRA and CDR2 is YSYEKL in the germline V gene. V shed 4 bases and J shed 3 bases, with 15 bases lying between them. The CDR3 DNA follows: TGCGCCAGCAGCCCGTCTTTGCGGTTTAAAGAGACCCAGTACTTC. It yields the protein CASSPSLRFKETQYF.